The 23 T cell receptor beta chains given below trace back to one sample, sequenced in a study of blood T cells in healthy people across ages. A second PCR of about 7 to 12 cycles used a sample-barcoded 5' primer and a J-beta primer mix. From the 5' RACE reads, TCRdb called clonotypes with MiXCR, one entry per CDR3 protein. This table holds about 1,600,000 distinct CDR3 sequences, 40% to 50% found once. Material for sequencing was blood. Source of these receptors: a woman younger than 35 in good health.

The chain is built from TRBV7-2 and TRBJ2-5; 9 bases are a match to TRBD2. Trimming took 1 base from V and 0 from J; bases not matched to a gene: 9. The germline gives CDR1 SGHTA, CDR2 FQGNSA. The CDR3 extends over 18 amino acids. In nucleotides, the CDR3 is TGTGCCAGCAGCTTAGGCCGAGGGCTAGCGGGAAACCAAGAGACCCAGTACTTC. Amino acids: CASSLGRGLAGNQETQYF.

The genes are TRBV9 and TRBJ1-4; D remains unclear. The V gene lost 4 bases and the J gene lost 4 bases, with 14 bases spanning the gap. The length of the CDR3 is 15 residues. Germline assignment: CDR1 SGDLS and CDR2 YYNGEE. The CDR3 region is CASSPGWEFNEKLFF. DNA for the CDR3: TGTGCCAGCAGCCCAGGCTGGGAATTTAATGAAAAACTGTTTTTT.

The rearrangement uses TRBV7-9 and TRBJ2-2; 8 bases are shared with TRBD2. CDR3 length: 15 residues. The V segment lost 7 bases and the J segment 4 bases; nucleotides outside the gene matches: 8. Germline V gene lookup returns CDR1 SEHNR and CDR2 FQNEAQ (reference sequence). The CDR3 region is CASTLTSGSTGELFF. The CDR3 DNA sequence: TGTGCCAGCACCCTCACTAGCGGAAGCACCGGGGAGCTGTTTTTT.

This clonotype showed up many times. The chain recombines TRBV27 with TRBJ2-7; 7 bases agree with TRBD1. Trimming at V came to 6 bases and at J to 3 bases, leaving 8 bases not matched to a gene. The CDR3 is made up of 14 amino acids. Per germline, CDR1 MNHEY and CDR2 SMNVEV (reference sequence). The CDR3, as DNA: TGTGCCAGCAGCCCCACAGGGGACCGCTACGAGCAGTACTTC. It yields the protein CASSPTGDRYEQYF.

This clonotype was recorded a few times. The chain carries TRBV20-1 and TRBJ1-1; D is uncertain. The V and J ends lost 3 bases and 1 base respectively, with 9 bases between them. The CDR3 spans 13 residues. Looked up from germline, CDR1 is DFQATT and CDR2 is SNEGSKA (reference sequence). CDR3 amino acids: CSARGTANTEAFF. For the CDR3, the DNA is TGCAGTGCTAGGGGAACAGCGAACACTGAAGCTTTCTTT.

The chain has TRBV29-1 and TRBJ1-2, with no clear D. The germline gives CDR1 SQVTM, CDR2 ANQGSEA. Trimming left V 4 bases short and J 4 bases short, with 7 bases between. The length of the CDR3 is 11 residues. The CDR3 coding sequence is TGCAGCGTTGGGGTGTTCTATGGCTACACCTTC. Translating gives CSVGVFYGYTF.

V and J are TRBV29-1 and TRBJ2-3, with no clear D. V was shortened by 4 bases and J by 1 base, with 12 bases between the two germline ends. CDR3 size: 14 residues. The germline gives CDR1 SQVTM, CDR2 ANQGSEA. The CDR3 DNA is TGCAGCGTTGGCGGCCGTGGGGGCACAGATACGCAGTATTTT. Its translation: CSVGGRGGTDTQYF.

This clonotype was picked up a small number of times. The gene calls are TRBV20-1 and TRBJ1-4, with 7 positions matching TRBD1. From germline, CDR1 is DFQATT and CDR2 SNEGSKA (reference sequence). The trim removed 2 bases at V and 6 bases at J, leaving 3 bases unmatched. The CDR3 is 13 residues long. This CDR3 is CSARRGRDEKLFF. The CDR3 nucleotides are TGCAGTGCTAGAAGGGGGCGGGATGAAAAACTGTTTTTT.

The CDR3 sequence is CASLAWENTGELFF. CDR3 in DNA: TGTGCCAGCCTAGCGTGGGAGAACACCGGGGAGCTGTTTTTT. The V call is TRBV12-3 or TRBV12-4, the J call TRBJ2-2, with D possibly being TRBD2 (6 bases). The CDR3 is 14 amino acids. Trimming removed 8 bases from V and 1 base from J, with 11 bases in between.

This clonotype was observed a handful of times. This sequence joins TRBV6-5 and TRBJ2-7; 13 nucleotides align to TRBD2. The end of the DNA aligns better with TRBJ2-5, so the J call may be wrong. CDR1 and CDR2 from the germline V gene are MNHEY and SVGAGI. This CDR3 contains 17 residues. CDR3 in amino acids: CASSFGTSGAAQETQYF. CDR3 bases: TGTGCCAGCAGTTTCGGGACTAGCGGGGCTGCCCAAGAGACCCAGTACTTC.

The sample holds a few counts of this clonotype. The V and J genes are TRBV5-1 and TRBJ2-7; D gene uncertain. The CDR3 has 15 amino acids. The V end lost 1 base, the J end lost 2 bases, and 13 bases lay between the germline ends. Germline CDR1 reads SGHRS; CDR2 reads YFSETQ. CDR3 amino acids: CASSLMAVSTYEQYF. CDR3 nucleotides: TGCGCCAGCAGCTTGATGGCTGTGTCAACCTACGAGCAGTACTTC.

The rearrangement links TRBV6-1 to TRBJ2-5, with unresolved D. Trimming removed 3 bases at V and 2 bases at J, with 16 bases between. The length of the CDR3 is 16 residues. Germline V CDR1 and CDR2: MNHNS, SASEGT. The chain's CDR3 is CASSDPPGPGQETQYF. The CDR3 DNA sequence: TGTGCCAGCAGTGATCCCCCTGGGCCTGGGCAAGAGACCCAGTACTTC.

This clonotype was counted only a few times. This rearrangement joins TRBV29-1 to TRBJ2-3; 8 bases align to TRBD1. Looked up from germline, CDR1 is SQVTM and CDR2 is ANQGSEA. The CDR3 totals 14 residues. J was trimmed by 7 bases and V by 4 bases; bases with no gene match: 10. CDR3 bases: TGCAGCGTTGCGACAGGGGTAATCACGAATACGCAGTATTTT. Translating gives CSVATGVITNTQYF.

This clonotype was found a few times. The V gene is TRBV5-1, the J gene TRBJ2-1; 7 bases match TRBD1. The CDR3 spans 12 residues. CDR1 is SGHRS, CDR2 YFSETQ, per germline. J lost 8 bases, V lost 2 bases, and 1 base had no gene match. The CDR3 DNA reads TGCGCCAGCAGCTTTACAGGGGATGAGCAGTTCTTC. Translated, it gives CASSFTGDEQFF.

This clonotype was detected a few times. The chain recombines TRBV6-5 with TRBJ2-1; maybe TRBD1 (6 bases). Germline-derived CDR1 and CDR2 are MNHEY and SVGAGI. The CDR3 contains 15 residues. V dropped 8 bases and J dropped 1 base, with 15 bases sitting between them. The CDR3: CASRPGQTSYNEQFF. DNA for the CDR3: TGTGCCAGCCGACCGGGACAAACGTCCTACAATGAGCAGTTCTTC.

Only a few counts were recorded for this clonotype. This rearrangement joins TRBV4-1 to TRBJ2-7; 7 nucleotides match TRBD2. The germline V gene encodes CDR1 MGHRA and CDR2 YSYEKL. Unmatched junction bases numbered 2, after V lost 0 bases and J lost 6 bases. The CDR3 sequence is 13 residues long. Written as DNA, the CDR3 is TGCGCCAGCAGCCAAGACGGGGGGAGCGAGCAGTACTTC. Residues: CASSQDGGSEQYF.

The chain links TRBV7-9 to TRBJ2-5, with no clear D. The CDR3 consists of 17 residues. Germline CDR1 and CDR2: SEHNR and FQNEAQ (reference sequence). The V end was cut by 1 base, the J end by 1 base, with 16 bases between. For the CDR3, the DNA is TGTGCCAGCAGCTTAGAAGCTGGGCGACAACTCCAAGAGACCCAGTACTTC. This codes for CASSLEAGRQLQETQYF.

The chain recombines TRBV3-1 with TRBJ2-1; TRBD1 or TRBD2 may be the D gene (5 bases each). Germline assignment: CDR1 LGHDT and CDR2 YNNKEL (reference sequence). Trimming left V 0 bases short and J 5 bases short, with 11 bases between. The CDR3 totals 15 residues. The CDR3 spells CASSQESRENNEQFF. Here the CDR3 DNA reads TGTGCCAGCAGCCAAGAGTCCAGGGAGAACAATGAGCAGTTCTTC.

This clonotype was detected only a few times. The chain is built from TRBV28 and TRBJ2-2; 8 bases line up with TRBD1. Germline CDR1 reads MDHEN; CDR2 reads SYDVKM. V was pared by 5 bases and J by 6 bases, with 8 bases of the junction left unmatched. The length of the CDR3 is 15 residues. CDR3 in amino acids: CASSIQGARSGELFF. The CDR3 bases are TGTGCCAGCAGTATCCAGGGGGCGCGATCCGGGGAGCTGTTTTTT.

Only a few counts were recorded for this clonotype. CDR3 region: CASSQDWQAGIAKNIQYF. In nucleotides, the CDR3 is TGCGCCAGCAGCCAAGATTGGCAAGCAGGCATAGCCAAAAACATTCAGTACTTC. The chain joins TRBV4-1 to TRBJ2-4; D unresolved. Germline V CDR1 and CDR2: MGHRA, YSYEKL. The CDR3 is made up of 18 amino acids. V was trimmed by 0 bases and J by 0 bases, leaving 15 bases between them.

The chain has TRBV27 and TRBJ1-6; 7 positions agree with TRBD1. The junction had 10 bases not matched to a gene; V was cut back by 7 bases and J by 10 bases. CDR3 size: 14 residues. Germline CDR1 reads MNHEY; CDR2 reads SMNVEV (reference sequence). The chain's CDR3 is CASTPGQGGSPLHF. For the CDR3, the DNA is TGTGCCAGCACGCCAGGGCAGGGGGGATCACCCCTCCACTTT.

This clonotype was picked up one time. The CDR3: CASSSDAKGPQHF. In DNA form, the CDR3 reads TGTGCCAGCAGCTCCGATGCTAAGGGGCCCCAGCATTTT. V is TRBV12-3 or TRBV12-4 and J is TRBJ1-5; D is unresolved. Trimming cost V 6 bases and J 9 bases, with 15 bases left between them. The CDR3 is 13 amino acids.

This clonotype was observed a few times. The CDR3 sequence is CASSRVGTTNYEQYF. CDR3 DNA sequence: TGTGCCAGCAGCCGTGTGGGCACGACCAACTACGAGCAGTACTTC. This chain uses TRBV7-9 with TRBJ2-7, with unresolved D. The germline V gene encodes CDR1 SEHNR and CDR2 FQNEAQ (reference sequence). The CDR3 sequence is 15 residues long. Trimming left V 5 bases short and J 3 bases short, with 17 bases between. The full variable domain, in which reference TRBV7-9 and TRBJ2-7 provide the parts outside the CDR3, is DTGVSQNPRHKITKRGQNVTFRCDPISEHNRLYWYRQTLGQGPEFLTYFQNEAQLEKSRLLSDRFSAERPKGSFSTLEIQRTEQGDSAMYLCASSRVGTTNYEQYFGPGTRLTVT.